This paragraph covers one T cell receptor beta chain sequence. Its specificity is not known. UMI-labeled 5' RACE TRB cDNA libraries were prepared from the cells. TCRdb re-analyzed the 5' RACE reads; it lists each CDR3 protein once, without DNA. This sample's table has about 94,000 distinct CDR3 sequences. The data originate from a study of CXCR3-negative and CXCR3-positive naive CD8 T cells. Study results and caveats: Memory cells diverged, while naive CXCR3-positive and CXCR3-negative cells had similar TRBV-TRBJ usage. Relative to CXCR3-negative naive cells, CXCR3-positive naive cells had more hydrophobic TRB CDR3s.

Sorting was done in triplicate for each CD8+ T cell subset (300,000 cells each). Naive CD8+ T cells were CD45RO-CCR7+CD27+CD95-. This TCR came from a human donor in good health. Some clones in this sample may be carry-over from other donors' samples. Sequenced sample: naive CXCR3+ CD8+ T cells from blood. As to subset: CD45RO-CCR7+CD27+CD95- naive CD8+ T cells expressing CXCR3 (TNR3+).

The CDR3: CASSQGAGGLPEQFF. The chain uses TRBV9 and TRBJ2-1; TCRdb names TRBD1, which stays unverified in the absence of DNA. The germline CDR1 and CDR2 sequences are SGDLS and YYNGEE. The CDR3 is made up of 15 amino acids.